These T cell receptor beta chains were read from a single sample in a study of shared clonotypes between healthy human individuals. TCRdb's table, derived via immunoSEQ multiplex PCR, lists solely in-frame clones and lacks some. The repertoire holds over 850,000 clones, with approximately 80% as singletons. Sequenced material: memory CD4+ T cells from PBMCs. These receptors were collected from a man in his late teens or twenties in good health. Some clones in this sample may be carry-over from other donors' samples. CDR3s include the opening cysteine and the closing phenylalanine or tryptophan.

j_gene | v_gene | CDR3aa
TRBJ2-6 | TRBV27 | CASSSTSSGANVLTF
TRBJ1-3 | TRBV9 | CASSRDLLGSGNTIYF
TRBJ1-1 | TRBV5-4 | CASSPRFMNTEAFF
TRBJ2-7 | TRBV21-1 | CASTSRTTSTPGEQYF
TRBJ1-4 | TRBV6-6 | CASSYSSEAGTTAF
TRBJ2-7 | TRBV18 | CASSPHVDSYEQYF
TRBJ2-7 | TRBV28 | CATGTLFMEQYF
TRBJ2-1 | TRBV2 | CASLKPRGDVYEQFF
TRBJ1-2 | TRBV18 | CASSSTVSNYGYTF
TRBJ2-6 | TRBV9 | CASSVLLSSGANVLTF
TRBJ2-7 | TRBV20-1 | CSVDSSYEQYF
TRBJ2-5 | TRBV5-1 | CASSPGHRRVFETQYF
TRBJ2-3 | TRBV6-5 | CASSLVRLDTQYF
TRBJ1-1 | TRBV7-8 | CASSFLGGGNTEAFF
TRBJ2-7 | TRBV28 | CASRSIRRPYEQYF
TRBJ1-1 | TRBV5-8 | CASSFGGGRDTEAFF
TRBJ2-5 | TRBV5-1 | CASLKGTEQETQYF
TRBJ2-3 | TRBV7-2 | CASSPQGGTTDTQYF
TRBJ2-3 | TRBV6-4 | CASTQKTSKDTQYF
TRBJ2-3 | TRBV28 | CASSLRTDTQYF
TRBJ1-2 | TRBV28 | CASSTWGTGYGYTF
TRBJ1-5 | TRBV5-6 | CASSLIGGNQPQHF
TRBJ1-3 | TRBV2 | CASSERADPGNTIYF
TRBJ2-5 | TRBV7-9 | CASSLLRQDETQYF
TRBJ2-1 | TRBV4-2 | CASSQQVQRTYNEQFF
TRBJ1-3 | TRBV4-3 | CASSQVGAHSGNTIYF
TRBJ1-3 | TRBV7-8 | CASSLFRAGNTIYF
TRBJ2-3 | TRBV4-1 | CASSQVEGQGITDTQYF
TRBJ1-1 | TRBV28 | CASSLRAIRNTEAFF
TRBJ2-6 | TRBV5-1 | CASSLFSSGANVLTF
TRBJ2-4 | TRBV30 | CAWSTSGRNIQYF
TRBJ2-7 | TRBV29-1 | CSVEEVQGGYEQYF
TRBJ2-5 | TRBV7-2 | CASSIKAGAGETQYF
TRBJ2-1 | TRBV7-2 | CASSPSMEQFF
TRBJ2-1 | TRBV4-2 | CASSLGGDNEQFF
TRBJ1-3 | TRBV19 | CASSVTGSNSGNTIYF
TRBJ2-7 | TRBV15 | CATSITGTGTYEQYF
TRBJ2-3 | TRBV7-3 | CASSPNLITDTQYF
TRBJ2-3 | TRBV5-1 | CASSLVTGPDTQYF
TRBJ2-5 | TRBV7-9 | CASRPTGGSGGETQYF